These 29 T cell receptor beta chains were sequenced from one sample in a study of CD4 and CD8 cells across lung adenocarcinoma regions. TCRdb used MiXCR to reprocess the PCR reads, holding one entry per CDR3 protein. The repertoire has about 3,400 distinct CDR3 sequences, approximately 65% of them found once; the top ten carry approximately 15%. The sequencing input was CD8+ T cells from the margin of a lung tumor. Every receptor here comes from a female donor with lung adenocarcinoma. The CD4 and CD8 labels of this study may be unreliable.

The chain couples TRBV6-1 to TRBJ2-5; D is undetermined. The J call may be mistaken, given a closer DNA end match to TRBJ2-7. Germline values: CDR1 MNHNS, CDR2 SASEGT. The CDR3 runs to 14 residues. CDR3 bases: TGTGCCAGCAGTCCCCTGCAGGACCTCTACGAGCAGTACTTC. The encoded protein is CASSPLQDLYEQYF.

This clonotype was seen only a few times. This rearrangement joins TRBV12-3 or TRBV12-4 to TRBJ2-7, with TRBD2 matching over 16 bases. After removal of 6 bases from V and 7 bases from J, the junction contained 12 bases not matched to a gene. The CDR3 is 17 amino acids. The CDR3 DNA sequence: TGTGCCAGCAGCAACTCGGGACTAGCGGGAGGGCCGGAGGAGCAGTACTTC. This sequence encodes CASSNSGLAGGPEEQYF.

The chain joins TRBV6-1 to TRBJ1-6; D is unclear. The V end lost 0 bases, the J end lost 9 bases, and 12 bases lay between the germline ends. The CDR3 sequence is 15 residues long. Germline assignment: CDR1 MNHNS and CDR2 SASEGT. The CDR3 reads CASSEARPPASPLHF. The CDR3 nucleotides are TGTGCCAGCAGTGAAGCGCGGCCCCCAGCTTCACCCCTCCACTTT.

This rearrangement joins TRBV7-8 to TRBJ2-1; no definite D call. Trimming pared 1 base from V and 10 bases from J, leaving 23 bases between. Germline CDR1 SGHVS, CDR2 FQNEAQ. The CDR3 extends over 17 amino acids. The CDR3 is CASSLGRGIRRAWEQFF. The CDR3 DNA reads TGTGCCAGCAGCTTAGGTCGTGGGATCCGACGGGCATGGGAGCAGTTCTTC.

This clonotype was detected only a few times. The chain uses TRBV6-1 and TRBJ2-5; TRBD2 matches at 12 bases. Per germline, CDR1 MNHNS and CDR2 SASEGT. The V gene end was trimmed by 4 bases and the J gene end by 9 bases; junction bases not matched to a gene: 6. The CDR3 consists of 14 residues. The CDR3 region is CASSVTSGSAAQYF. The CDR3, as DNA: TGTGCCAGCAGTGTGACTAGCGGGAGTGCAGCCCAGTACTTC.

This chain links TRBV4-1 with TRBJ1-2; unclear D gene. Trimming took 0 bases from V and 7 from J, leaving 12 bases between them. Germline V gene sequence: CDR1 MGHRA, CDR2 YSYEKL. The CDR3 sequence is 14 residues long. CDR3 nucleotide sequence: TGCGCCAGCAGCCAAGAATCACACGGGTCTGGCTACACCTTC. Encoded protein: CASSQESHGSGYTF.

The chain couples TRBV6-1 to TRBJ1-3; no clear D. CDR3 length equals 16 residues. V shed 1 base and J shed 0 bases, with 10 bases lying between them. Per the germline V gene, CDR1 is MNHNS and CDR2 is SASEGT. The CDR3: CASSEERRSSGNTIYF. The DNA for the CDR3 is TGTGCCAGCAGTGAAGAAAGACGGAGCTCTGGAAACACCATATATTTT.

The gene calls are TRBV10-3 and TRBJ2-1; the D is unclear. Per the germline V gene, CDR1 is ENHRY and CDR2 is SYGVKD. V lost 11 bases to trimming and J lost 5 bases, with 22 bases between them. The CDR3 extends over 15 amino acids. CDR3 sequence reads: CAVTNGLTYNNEQFF. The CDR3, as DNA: TGTGCCGTCACCAACGGGCTAACCTACAACAATGAGCAGTTCTTC.

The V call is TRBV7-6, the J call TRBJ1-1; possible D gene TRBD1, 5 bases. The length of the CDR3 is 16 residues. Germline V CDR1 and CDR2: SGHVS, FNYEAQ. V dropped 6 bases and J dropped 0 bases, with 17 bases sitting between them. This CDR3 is CASSRQSVGMNTEAFF. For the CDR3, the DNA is TGTGCCAGCAGTCGACAGTCGGTGGGGATGAACACTGAAGCTTTCTTT.

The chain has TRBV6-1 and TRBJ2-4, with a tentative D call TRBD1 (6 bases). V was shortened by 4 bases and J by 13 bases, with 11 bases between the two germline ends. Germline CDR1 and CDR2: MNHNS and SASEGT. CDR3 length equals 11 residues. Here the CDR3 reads CASSAQGPQYF. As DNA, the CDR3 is TGTGCCAGCAGTGCCCAGGGGCCCCAGTACTTC.

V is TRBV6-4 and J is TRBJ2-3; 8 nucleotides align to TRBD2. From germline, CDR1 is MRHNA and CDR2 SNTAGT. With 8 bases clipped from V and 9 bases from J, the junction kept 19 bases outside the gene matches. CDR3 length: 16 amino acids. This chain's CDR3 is CASGPRTGGQSETQYF. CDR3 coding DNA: TGTGCCAGCGGTCCTAGAACGGGAGGGCAGTCGGAGACGCAGTATTTT.

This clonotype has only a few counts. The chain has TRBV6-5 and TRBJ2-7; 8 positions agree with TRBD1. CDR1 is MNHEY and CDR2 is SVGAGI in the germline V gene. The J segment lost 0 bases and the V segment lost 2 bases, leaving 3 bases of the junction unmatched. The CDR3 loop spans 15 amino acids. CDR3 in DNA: TGTGCCAGCAGTTACGATACAGGGGGCTCCTACGAGCAGTACTTC. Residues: CASSYDTGGSYEQYF.

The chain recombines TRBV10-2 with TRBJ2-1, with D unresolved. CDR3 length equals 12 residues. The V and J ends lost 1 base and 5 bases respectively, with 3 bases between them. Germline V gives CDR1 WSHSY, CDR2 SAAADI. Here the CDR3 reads CASSEFNNEQFF. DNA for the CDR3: TGCGCCAGCAGTGAGTTTAACAATGAGCAGTTCTTC.

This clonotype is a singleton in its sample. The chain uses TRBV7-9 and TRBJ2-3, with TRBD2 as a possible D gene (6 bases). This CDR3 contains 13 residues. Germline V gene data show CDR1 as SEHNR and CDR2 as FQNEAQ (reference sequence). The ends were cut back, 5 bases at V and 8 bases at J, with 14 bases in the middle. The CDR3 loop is CASSPGLATTQYF. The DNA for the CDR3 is TGTGCCAGCAGCCCGGGACTGGCAACTACGCAGTATTTT.

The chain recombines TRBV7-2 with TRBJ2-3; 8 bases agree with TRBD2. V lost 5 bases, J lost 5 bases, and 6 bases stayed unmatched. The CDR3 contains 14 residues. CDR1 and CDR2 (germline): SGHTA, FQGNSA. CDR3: CASSPDGRGDTQYF. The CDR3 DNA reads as TGTGCCAGCAGCCCAGACGGGAGGGGAGATACGCAGTATTTT.

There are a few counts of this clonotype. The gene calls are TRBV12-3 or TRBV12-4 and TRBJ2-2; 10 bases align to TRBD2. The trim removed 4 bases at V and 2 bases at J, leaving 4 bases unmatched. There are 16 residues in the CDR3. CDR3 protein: CASSSTSGRNTGELFF. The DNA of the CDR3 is TGTGCCAGCAGTTCGACTAGCGGGCGTAACACCGGGGAGCTGTTTTTT.

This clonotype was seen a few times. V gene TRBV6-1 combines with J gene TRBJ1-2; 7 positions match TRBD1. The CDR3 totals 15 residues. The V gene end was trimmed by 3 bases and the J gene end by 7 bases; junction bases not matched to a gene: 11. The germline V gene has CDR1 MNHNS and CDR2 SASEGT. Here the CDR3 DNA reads TGTGCCAGCAGTGAGCTTGGGACAGTTCGTTTTGGCTACACCTTC. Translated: CASSELGTVRFGYTF.

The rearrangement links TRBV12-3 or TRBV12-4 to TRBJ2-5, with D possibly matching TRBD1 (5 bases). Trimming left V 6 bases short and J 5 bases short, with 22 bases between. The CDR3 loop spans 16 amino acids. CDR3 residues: CASRSTHAWTLETQYF. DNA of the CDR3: TGTGCCAGCAGATCCACACATGCTTGGACACTGGAGACCCAGTACTTC.

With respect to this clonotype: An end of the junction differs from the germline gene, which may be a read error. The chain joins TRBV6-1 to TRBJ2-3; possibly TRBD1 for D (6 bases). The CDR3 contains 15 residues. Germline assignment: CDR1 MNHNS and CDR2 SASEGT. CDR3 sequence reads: CARGDGAGVKETQYF. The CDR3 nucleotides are TGTGCCAGGGGCGATGGGGCAGGGGTCAAAGAGACGCAGTATTTC.

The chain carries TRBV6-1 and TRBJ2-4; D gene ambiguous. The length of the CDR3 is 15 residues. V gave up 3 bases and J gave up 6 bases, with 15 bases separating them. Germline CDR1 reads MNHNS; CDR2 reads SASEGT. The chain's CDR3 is CASSDSRPAVNIQYF. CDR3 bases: TGTGCCAGCAGTGATTCTCGGCCAGCAGTAAACATTCAGTACTTC.

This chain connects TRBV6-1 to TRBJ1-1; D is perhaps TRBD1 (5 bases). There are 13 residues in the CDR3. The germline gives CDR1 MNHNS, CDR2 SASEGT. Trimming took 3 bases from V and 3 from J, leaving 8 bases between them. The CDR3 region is CASSEQGDTEAFF. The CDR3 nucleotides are TGTGCCAGCAGTGAGCAGGGAGACACTGAAGCTTTCTTT.

The CDR3 DNA is TGTGCCAGCAGCTTACTAGTTTACGAGCAGTACTTC. This translates into CASSLLVYEQYF. V usage is TRBV11-2 and J usage is TRBJ2-1; D remains unclear. The end of the DNA aligns better with TRBJ2-7, so the J call may be wrong. This CDR3 contains 12 residues. Germline values: CDR1 SGHAT, CDR2 FQNNGV.

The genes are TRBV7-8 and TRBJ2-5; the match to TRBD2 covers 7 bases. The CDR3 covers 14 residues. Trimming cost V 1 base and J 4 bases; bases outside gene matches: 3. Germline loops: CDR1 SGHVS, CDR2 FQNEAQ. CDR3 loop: CASSLDLAAETQYF. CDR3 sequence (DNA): TGTGCCAGCAGCTTAGACCTAGCGGCAGAGACCCAGTACTTC.

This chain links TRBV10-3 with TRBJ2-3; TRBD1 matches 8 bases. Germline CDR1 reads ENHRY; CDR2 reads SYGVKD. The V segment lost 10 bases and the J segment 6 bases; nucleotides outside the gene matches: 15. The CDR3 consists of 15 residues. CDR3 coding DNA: TGTGCCACCACTCAAAGGACAGGGCAATCCGATACGCAGTATTTT. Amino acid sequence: CATTQRTGQSDTQYF.

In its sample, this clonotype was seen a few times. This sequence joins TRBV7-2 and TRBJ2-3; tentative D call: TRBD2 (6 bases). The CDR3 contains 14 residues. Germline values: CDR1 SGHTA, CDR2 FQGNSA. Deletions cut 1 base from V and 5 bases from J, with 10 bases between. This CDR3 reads CASSLGLEVDTQYF. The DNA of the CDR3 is TGTGCCAGCAGCTTAGGACTAGAGGTAGATACGCAGTATTTT.

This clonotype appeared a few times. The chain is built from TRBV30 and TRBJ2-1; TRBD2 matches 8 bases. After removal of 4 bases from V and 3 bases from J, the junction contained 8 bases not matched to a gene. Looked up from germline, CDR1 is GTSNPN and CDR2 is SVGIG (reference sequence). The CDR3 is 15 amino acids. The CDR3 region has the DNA TGTGCCTGGAAGTCCGGCGGGAGGATCTACAATGAGCAGTTCTTC. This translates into CAWKSGGRIYNEQFF.

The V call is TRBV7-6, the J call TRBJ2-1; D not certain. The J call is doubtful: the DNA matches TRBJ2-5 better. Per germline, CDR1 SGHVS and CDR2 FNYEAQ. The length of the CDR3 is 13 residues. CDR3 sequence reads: CASSFGRQETQYF. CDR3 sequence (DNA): TGTGCCAGCAGCTTCGGACGACAAGAGACCCAGTACTTC.

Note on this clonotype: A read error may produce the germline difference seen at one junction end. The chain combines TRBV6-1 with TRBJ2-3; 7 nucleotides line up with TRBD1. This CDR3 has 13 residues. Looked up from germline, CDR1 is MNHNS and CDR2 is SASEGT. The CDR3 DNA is TGTGCCAGCAGGGGACAGTTTTTGGAGACCCAGTACTTT. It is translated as CASRGQFLETQYF.

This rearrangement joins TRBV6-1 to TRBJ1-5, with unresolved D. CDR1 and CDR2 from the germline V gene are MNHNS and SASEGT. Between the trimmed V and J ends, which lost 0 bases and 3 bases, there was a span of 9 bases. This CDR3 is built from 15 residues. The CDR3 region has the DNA TGTGCCAGCAGTGAAGCAGTAGGAGACAATCAGCCCCAGCATTTT. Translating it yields CASSEAVGDNQPQHF.